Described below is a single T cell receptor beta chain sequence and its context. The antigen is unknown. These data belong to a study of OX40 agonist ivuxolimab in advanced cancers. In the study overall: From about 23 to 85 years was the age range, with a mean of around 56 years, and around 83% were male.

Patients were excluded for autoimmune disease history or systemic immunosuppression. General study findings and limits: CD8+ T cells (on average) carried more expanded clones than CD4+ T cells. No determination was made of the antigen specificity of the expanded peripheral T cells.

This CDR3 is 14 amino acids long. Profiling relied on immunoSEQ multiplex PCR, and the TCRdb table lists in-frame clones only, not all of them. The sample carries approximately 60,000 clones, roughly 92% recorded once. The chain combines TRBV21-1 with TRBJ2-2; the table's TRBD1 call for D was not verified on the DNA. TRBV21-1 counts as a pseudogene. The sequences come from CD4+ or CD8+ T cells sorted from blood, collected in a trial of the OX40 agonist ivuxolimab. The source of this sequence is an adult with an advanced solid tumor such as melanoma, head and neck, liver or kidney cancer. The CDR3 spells CASSRTANTGELFF. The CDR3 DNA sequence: TGTGCCAGCAGTCGGACAGCAAACACCGGGGAGCTGTTTTTT.